This T cell receptor beta chain was identified in a study of cytomegalovirus exposure and HLA in healthy donors. General study results and limits: An apparent linkage of common viral pathogens to several of the most significant clusters emerged in a later analysis. Reportedly, a later analysis found an Asian-associated ancestry cluster had fewer N-insertions than the roughly 670-donor mean. At a 0.05 false discovery rate, a later analysis found approximately 17,000 TCR beta sequences to be associated with HLA alleles.

The CDR3 runs 15 residues. Trimming removed 6 bases from V and 2 bases from J; junction bases left unmatched: 6. Germline assignment: CDR1 MNHEY and CDR2 SMNVEV (reference sequence). Primers included in the PCR were 60 Vbeta and 13 Jbeta primers. Assay: immunoSEQ multiplex PCR; the TCRdb copy retains only in-frame clones and omits some. In the table there are 95,000 to 110,000 clones, around 67% of which are singletons. Concerning this clone itself: Its antigen is as yet unknown.

The genes are TRBV27 and TRBJ1-1; 10 bases align to TRBD1. The receptor's source is a woman in her forties or fifties in good health and CMV-seronegative. Input material: PBMCs. The CDR3 reads CASRVSTGGNTEAFF. The DNA of the CDR3 is TGTGCCAGCAGAGTTTCGACAGGGGGCAACACTGAAGCTTTCTTT.